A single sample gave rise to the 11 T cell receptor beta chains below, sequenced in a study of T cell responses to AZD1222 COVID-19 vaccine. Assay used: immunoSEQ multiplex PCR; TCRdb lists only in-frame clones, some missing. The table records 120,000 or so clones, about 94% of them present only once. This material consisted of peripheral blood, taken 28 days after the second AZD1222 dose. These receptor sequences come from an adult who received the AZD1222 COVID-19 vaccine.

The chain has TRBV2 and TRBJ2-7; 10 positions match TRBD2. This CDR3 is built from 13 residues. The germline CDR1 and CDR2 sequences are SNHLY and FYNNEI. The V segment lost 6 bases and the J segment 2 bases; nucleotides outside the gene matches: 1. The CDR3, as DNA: TGTGCCAGCAGAGCGGGAGGGCCCTACGAGCAGTACTTC. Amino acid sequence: CASRAGGPYEQYF.

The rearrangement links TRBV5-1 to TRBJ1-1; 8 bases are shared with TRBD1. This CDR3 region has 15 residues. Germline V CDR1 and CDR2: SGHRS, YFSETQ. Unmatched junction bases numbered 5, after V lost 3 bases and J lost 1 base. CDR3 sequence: CASSYGDRGNTEAFF. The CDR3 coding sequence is TGCGCCAGCAGCTACGGAGACAGGGGGAACACTGAAGCTTTCTTT.

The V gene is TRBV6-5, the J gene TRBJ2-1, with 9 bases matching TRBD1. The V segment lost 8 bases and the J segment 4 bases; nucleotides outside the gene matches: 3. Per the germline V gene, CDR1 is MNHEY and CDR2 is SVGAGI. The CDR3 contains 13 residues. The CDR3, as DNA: TGTGCCAGCGGACAGGGGCGGTACAATGAGCAGTTCTTC. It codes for CASGQGRYNEQFF.

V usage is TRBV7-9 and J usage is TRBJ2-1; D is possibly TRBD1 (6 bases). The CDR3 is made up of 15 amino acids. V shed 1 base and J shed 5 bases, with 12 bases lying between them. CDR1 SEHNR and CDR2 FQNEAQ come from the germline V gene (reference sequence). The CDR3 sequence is CASSLGRTANNEQFF. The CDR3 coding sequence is TGTGCCAGCAGCTTAGGGAGGACAGCTAACAATGAGCAGTTCTTC.

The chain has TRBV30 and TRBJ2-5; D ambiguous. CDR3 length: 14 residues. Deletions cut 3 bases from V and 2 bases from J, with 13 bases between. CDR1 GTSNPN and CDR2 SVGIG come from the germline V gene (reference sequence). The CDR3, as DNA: TGTGCCTGGAGCAAACTAAGACCACAAGAGACCCAGTACTTC. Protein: CAWSKLRPQETQYF.

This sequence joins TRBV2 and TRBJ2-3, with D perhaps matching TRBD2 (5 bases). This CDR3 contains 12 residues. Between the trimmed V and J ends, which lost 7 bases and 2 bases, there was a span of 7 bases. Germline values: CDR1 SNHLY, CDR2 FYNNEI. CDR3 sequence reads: CASTGLTDTQYF. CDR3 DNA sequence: TGTGCCAGCACCGGACTCACAGATACGCAGTATTTT.

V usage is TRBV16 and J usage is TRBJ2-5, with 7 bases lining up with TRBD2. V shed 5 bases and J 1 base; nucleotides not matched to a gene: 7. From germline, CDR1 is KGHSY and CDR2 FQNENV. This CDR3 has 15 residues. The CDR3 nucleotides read TGTGCCAGCAGCTCCCGGGAGGCATTCCAAGAGACCCAGTACTTC. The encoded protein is CASSSREAFQETQYF.

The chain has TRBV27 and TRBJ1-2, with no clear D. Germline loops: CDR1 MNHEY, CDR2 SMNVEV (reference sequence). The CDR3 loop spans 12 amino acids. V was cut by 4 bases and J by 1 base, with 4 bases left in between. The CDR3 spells CASSSLNYGYTF. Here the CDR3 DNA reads TGTGCCAGCAGTTCACTTAACTATGGCTACACCTTC.

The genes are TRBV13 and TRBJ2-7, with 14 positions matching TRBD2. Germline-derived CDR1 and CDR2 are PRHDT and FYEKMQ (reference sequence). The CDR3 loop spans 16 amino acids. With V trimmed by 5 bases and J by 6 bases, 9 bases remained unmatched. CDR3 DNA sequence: TGTGCCAGCAGCCCGCCCGGGACTAGCGGGAGAGGCGAGCAGTACTTC. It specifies CASSPPGTSGRGEQYF.

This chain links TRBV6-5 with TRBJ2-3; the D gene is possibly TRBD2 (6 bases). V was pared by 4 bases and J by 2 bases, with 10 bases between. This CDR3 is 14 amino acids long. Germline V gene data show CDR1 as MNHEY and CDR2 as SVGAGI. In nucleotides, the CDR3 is TGTGCCAGCAGTTTTAGCGGAAACACAGATACGCAGTATTTT. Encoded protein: CASSFSGNTDTQYF.

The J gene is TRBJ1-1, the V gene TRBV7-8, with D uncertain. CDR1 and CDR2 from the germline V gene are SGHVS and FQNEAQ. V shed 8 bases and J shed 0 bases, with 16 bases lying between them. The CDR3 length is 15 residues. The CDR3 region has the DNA TGTGCCAGCTCCCCTACCGTCAACCTGAACACTGAAGCTTTCTTT. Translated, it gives CASSPTVNLNTEAFF.